The TCR beta chain described here comes from a study of T cells in tuberculosis. About the study: Sequenced TCRs come from CD1B-GMM tetramer-binding T cells. Findings and caveats of the study: GMM-specific TCRs were nearer to active tuberculosis alpha repertoires, suggesting expansion.

To note about this clone: Its specificity is unknown.

Using immunoSEQ multiplex PCR, the repertoire was profiled, and TCRdb retains in-frame clones only, with some absent. This table holds around 30,000 clones, about 90% found once. This CDR3 has 12 amino acids. Germline assignment: CDR1 SNHLY and CDR2 FYNNEI. Trimming removed 3 bases from V and 6 bases from J, with 9 bases in between. The TCR originated in a donor aged 5-35 years with latent tuberculosis or without tuberculosis infection. The chain joins TRBV2 to TRBJ2-7; no definite D call. Sequenced sample: PBMCs. The CDR3: CASSDSLGEQYF. DNA of the CDR3: TGTGCCAGCAGTGACTCCCTCGGCGAGCAGTACTTC.